Here is one T cell receptor (beta chain) with its context. Preparation of the TCRbeta library was carried out with unique molecular identifiers. In TCRdb, the PCR reads were re-called with MiXCR into one record per CDR3 protein. The sample lists some 450,000 distinct CDR3 sequences, over 40% seen once, with 27% in the top ten. The source of the sample is a study of T-cell reconstitution after alpha-beta-depleted transplantation in children. The germline CDR1 and CDR2 sequences are SGHRS and YFSETQ. The CDR3 length is 14 residues. The V gene lost 4 bases and the J gene lost 3 bases, with 13 bases spanning the gap.

The clonotype comes from a girl aged 2 to 10 with aplastic anemia, due to receive a stem cell transplant. The input for sequencing was PBMCs, taken before TCRalphabeta/CD19-depleted stem cell transplant. The gene calls are TRBV5-1 and TRBJ1-2, with D perhaps matching TRBD1 (5 bases). The CDR3: CASSPWDGYYGYTF. CDR3 DNA: TGCGCCAGCAGCCCCTGGGACGGCTACTATGGCTACACCTTC.